This T cell receptor beta chain was sequenced for a study of type 1 regulatory T cells. Overall study: This in vitro CD4 product, T-allo10, is enriched for Tr1 cells and alloantigen-specific.

Findings of the study overall: Compared with non-Tr1 cells, Tr1 cells showed a narrower TCR repertoire.

TCRdb redid the calling of the reads with MiXCR, one entry per CDR3 protein. The sample has roughly 46,000 distinct CDR3 sequences; more than 9% are singletons. About this clonotype: Its antigen is still unknown.

The CDR3 has 17 residues. Looked up from germline, CDR1 is SGDLS and CDR2 is YYNGEE. With 0 bases removed from V and 1 base from J, the gap between germline ends came to 16 bases. The sample was cultured non-Tr1 T cells, either the whole culture or a sorted T cell fraction (not recorded which). This TCR came from a human donor in good health. The V call is TRBV9, the J call TRBJ1-2; unclear D gene. The CDR3 coding sequence is TGTGCCAGCAGCGTAGAAGGATCCGTGCACCGTAACTATGGCTACACCTTC. The encoded protein is CASSVEGSVHRNYGYTF. Combining the CDR3 with reference TRBV9 and TRBJ1-2 gives the whole variable domain DSGVTQTPKHLITATGQRVTLRCSPRSGDLSVYWYQQSLDQGLQFLIQYYNGEERAKGNILERFSAQQFPDLHSELNLSSLELGDSALYFCASSVEGSVHRNYGYTFGSGTRLTVV.